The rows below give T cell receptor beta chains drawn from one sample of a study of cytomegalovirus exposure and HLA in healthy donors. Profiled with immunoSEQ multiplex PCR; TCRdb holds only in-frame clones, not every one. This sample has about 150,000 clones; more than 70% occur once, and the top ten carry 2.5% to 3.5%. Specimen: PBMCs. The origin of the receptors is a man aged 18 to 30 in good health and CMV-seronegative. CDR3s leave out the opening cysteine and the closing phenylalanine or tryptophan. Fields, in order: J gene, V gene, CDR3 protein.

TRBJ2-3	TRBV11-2	ASSRGQDITDTQY
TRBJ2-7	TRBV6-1	ASSEHAVYEQY
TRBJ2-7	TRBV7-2	ASSSRLTGLRDDEQY
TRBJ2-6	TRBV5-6	ASSLGLAGGGANVLT
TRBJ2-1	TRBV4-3	ASSPTLGGSYNEQF
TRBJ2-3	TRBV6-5	ASSPTRVSTDTQY
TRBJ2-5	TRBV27	ASSFDSGLFETQY
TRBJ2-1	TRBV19	ASSIGGVGLPSSYNEQF
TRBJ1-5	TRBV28	ASENPGIGNQPQH
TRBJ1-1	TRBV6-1	ASVRQVDTEAF
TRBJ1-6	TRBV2	ATRDSVSPLH
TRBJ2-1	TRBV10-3	ASSELAGDYNEQF
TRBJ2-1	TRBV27	ASSLWNGGNEQF
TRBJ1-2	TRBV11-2	ASSPLTGGRLLYGYT
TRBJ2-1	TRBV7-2	ASSPRTVGRNEQF
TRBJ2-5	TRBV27	ASKFGLAGGVETQY
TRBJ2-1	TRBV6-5	ASSLSAGLAGEQF
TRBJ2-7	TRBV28	ASKQGTGLGYEQY
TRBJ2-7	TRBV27	ASRSSGTGLSSYEQY
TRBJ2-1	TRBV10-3	ATTTSAMNEQF
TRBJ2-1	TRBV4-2	ASSQGDEQF
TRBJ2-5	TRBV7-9	ASSLATSGRAVETQY
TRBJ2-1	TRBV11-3	ASSSGTSLNEQF
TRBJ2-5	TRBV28	ASSFGATYQETQY
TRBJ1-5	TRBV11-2	ASSVTGGRNQPQH
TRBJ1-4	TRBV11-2	ASSPGRGRNEKLF
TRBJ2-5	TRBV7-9	ASSQKPGRQETQY
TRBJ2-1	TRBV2	ASRGLARVEQF
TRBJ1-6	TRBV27	ASSHGDRVVAYNSPLH
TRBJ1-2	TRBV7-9	ASSIQGEGGYT
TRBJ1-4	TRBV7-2	ASSRQTGGSANEKLF
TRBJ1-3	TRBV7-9	ASSLLRRQSSGNTIY
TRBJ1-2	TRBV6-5	ASSYSGGANYGYT
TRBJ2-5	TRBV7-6	ASSPKNVGTQY
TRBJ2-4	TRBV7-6	ASSSPLEPGAKNIQY
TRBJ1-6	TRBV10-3	AISESLGDYNSPLH
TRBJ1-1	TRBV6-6	ASTYPEAVNTEAF
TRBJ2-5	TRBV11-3	ASSLVGGETQY
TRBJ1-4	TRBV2	ASRGIQRGAGEKLF
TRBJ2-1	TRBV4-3	ASSDRDRADNEQF